Given below is one T cell receptor beta chain in context. This clonotype was counted only a few times. This receptor's antigen is unknown. Base qualities are not provided; no much larger clone lies one nucleotide away. TCRdb shows the sequencer as Illumina HiSeq 1500. The public sequencing data were trimmed at Q25 with fastp and processed into clonotypes with MiXCR by TCRdb, which kept only in-frame beta chains. One record per CDR3 amino acid sequence lists the most common genes and DNA. In this sample the table shows hundreds of thousands of distinct CDR3 sequences, under 40% of which occur a single time. About 13% of the sample belongs to the ten largest clones. The data were obtained in a study of T cell repertoires in cytomegalovirus infection (dated by TCRdb to the late 2010s). In the study overall: The HLA type of each donor mattered for the analysis, because public TCR beta signatures pointed to carriage of CMV infection along with the matching HLA type. Here is what the overall study found, with its caveats: The ex vivo response was dominated by HLA-C-restricted CMV-specific TCR beta clonotypes, and the single most frequent clonotype in two of eight donors was supplied by these HLA-C-restricted clonotypes. Carriers of CMV infection plus the relevant HLA type were discriminated by the cumulative frequency of public TCR beta family members in the study cohort and in an independent roughly 340-donor cohort.

The CDR3 contains 17 residues, cysteine and phenylalanine counted. Solely the CDR3 DNA is kept, with 51 bases framed from the first base. Trimming removed 2 bases from V and 0 bases from J, leaving 15 bases between the germline ends. Per the germline V gene, SGHAT is the CDR1 and FQNNGV is the CDR2. The sequence came from a human donor in good health (CMV status not recorded). Some clones in this sample may be carry-over from other donors' samples. The chain uses TRBV11-2 and TRBJ2-3; D gene: possibly TRBD2, on 5 matching bases. The sequencing sample was made of PBMCs. The sequenced DNA is TGTGCCAGCAGCTTAAGGGTGCCGGACTTGAGCACAGATACGCAGTATTTT. Its coded protein is CASSLRVPDLSTDTQYF.